This TCR beta chain was captured by sequencing in a study of T-cell memory formation after mild COVID-19. This clonotype turned up a few times. Amplification by 5'RACE using constant-segment primers produced TCR alpha and TCR beta cDNA libraries that carried sample barcodes and UMIs. MiXCR, run by TCRdb on the 5' RACE reads, gives a single entry per CDR3 protein. Of around 300,000 distinct CDR3 sequences listed, over 10% are singletons. The CDR3 totals 14 residues. The germline V gene encodes CDR1 LGHDT and CDR2 YNNKEL (reference sequence). Trimming removed 7 bases from V and 1 base from J; junction bases left unmatched: 3.

This clonotype was sampled from a man between 18 and 35 years old who had mild COVID-19 (a few samples of this study predate the infection). Cell type and time point are not known. The chain uses TRBV3-1 and TRBJ1-4, with 7 nucleotides matching TRBD1. Material: PBMCs or a T cell subset sorted from them (not recorded which). The CDR3 DNA sequence: TGTGCCAGCACCCGGACAGGAACTAATGAAAAACTGTTTTTT. As protein: CASTRTGTNEKLFF.